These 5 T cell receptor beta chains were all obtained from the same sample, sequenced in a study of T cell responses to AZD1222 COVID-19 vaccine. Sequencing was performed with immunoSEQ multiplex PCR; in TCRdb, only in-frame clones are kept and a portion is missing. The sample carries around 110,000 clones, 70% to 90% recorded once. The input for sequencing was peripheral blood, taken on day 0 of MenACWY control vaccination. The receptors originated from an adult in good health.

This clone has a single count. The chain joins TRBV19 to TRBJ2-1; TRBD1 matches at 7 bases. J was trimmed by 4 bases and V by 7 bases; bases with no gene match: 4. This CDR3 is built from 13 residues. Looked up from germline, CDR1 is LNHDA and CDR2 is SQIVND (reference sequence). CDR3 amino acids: CASNQGVYNEQFF. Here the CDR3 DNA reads TGTGCCAGTAATCAGGGGGTTTACAATGAGCAGTTCTTC.

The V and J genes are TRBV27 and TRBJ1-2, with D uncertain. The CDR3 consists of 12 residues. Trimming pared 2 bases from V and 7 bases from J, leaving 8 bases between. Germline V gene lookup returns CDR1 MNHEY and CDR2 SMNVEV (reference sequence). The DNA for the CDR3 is TGTGCCAGCAGTTTAACCGGGTTTGGCTACACCTTC. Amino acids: CASSLTGFGYTF.

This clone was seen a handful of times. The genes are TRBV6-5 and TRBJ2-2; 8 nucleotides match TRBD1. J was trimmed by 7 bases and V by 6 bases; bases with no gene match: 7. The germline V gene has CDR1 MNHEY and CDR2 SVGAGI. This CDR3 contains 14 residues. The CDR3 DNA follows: TGTGCCAGCAGGGGGACAGGACGGTTCGGGGAGCTGTTTTTT. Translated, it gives CASRGTGRFGELFF.

The chain's CDR3 is CASGGHADITDTQYF. The CDR3 nucleotides are TGTGCCAGCGGGGGACACGCGGACATCACAGATACGCAGTATTTT. The J gene is TRBJ2-3, the V gene TRBV2, with a possible D match to TRBD1 (6 bases). V was cut by 8 bases and J by 2 bases, with 17 bases left in between. CDR1 and CDR2 (germline): SNHLY, FYNNEI. CDR3 length: 15 residues.

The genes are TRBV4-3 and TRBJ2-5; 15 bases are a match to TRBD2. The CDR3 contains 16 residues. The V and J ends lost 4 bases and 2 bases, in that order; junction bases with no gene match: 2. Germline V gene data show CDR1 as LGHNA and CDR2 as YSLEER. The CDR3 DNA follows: TGCGCCAGCAGCCCGGGGACTAGCGGGGGGCAAGAGACCCAGTACTTC. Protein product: CASSPGTSGGQETQYF.